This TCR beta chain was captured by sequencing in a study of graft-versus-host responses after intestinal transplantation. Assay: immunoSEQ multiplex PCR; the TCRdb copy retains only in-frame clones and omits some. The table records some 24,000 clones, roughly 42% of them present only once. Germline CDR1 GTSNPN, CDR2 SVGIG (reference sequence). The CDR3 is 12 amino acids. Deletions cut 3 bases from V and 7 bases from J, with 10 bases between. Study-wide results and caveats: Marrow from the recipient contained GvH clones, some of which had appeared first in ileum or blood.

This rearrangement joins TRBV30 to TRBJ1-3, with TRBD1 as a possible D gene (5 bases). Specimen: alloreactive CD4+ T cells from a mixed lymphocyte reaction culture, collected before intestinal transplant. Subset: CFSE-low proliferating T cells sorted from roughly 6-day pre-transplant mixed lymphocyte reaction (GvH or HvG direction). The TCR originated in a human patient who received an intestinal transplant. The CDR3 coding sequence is TGTGCCTGGAGCCTGCGGGGGAACACCATATATTTT. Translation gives CAWSLRGNTIYF.